The sample holds a few counts of the clone carrying this TCR beta chain. What it binds is unknown. TCRdb independently ran MiXCR on the RT-PCR reads; one entry per CDR3 protein. The sample shows a few hundred thousand distinct CDR3 sequences, 21% of them seen only once. The germline V gene encodes CDR1 LNHNV and CDR2 YYDKDF (reference sequence). The CDR3 is 12 amino acids. Trimming left V 0 bases short and J 6 bases short, with 6 bases between. These data come from a study of response to subunit inactivated influenza vaccine. Study-wide findings and caveats: The authors proposed limited new T cell recruitment per seasonal influenza vaccination.

The clonotype was recovered from a man between 50 and 69 years old who received an inactivated influenza vaccine. The rearrangement joins TRBV15 to TRBJ2-7, with no clear D. Sequencing used PBMCs from blood, obtained 21 months after vaccination. The CDR3 DNA follows: TGTGCCACCAGCAGAGATCTGGGCGAGCAGTACTTC. As protein: CATSRDLGEQYF.